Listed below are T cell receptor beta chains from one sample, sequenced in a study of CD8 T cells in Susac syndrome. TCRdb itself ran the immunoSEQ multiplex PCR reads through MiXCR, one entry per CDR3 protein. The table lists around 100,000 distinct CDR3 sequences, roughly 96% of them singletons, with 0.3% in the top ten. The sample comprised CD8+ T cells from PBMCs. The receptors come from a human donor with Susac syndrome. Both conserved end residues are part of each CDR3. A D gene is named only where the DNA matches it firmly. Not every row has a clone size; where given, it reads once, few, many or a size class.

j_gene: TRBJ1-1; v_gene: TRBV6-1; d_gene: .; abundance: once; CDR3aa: CASSDTRQAFF; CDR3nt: TGTGCCAGCAGTGATACTCGGCAAGCTTTCTTT
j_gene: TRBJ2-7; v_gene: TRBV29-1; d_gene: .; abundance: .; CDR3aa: CSVEGGRDEQYF; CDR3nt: TGCAGCGTTGAGGGAGGAAGGGACGAGCAGTACTTC
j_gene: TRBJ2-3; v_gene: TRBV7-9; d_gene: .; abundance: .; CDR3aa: CASSPDIAADGTDTQYF; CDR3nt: TGTGCCAGCAGCCCAGACATAGCGGCGGACGGCACAGATACGCAGTATTTT
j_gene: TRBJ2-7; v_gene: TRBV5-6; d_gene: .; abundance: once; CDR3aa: CASSRSVYEQYF; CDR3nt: TGTGCCAGCAGCCGTAGCGTGTACGAGCAGTACTTC
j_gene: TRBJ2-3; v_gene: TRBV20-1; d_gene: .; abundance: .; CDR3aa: CSARADGAGFRDTQYF; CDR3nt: TGCAGTGCTAGGGCGGATGGGGCGGGGTTTCGAGATACGCAGTATTTT
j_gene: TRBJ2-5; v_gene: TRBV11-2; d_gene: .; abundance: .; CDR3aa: CASSTRLGGLFEETQYF; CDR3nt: TGTGCCAGCAGCACCCGACTAGGGGGCCTTTTTGAGGAGACCCAGTACTTC
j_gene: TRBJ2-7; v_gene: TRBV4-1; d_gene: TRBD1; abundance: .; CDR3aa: CASSQQFTGDSYEQYF; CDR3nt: TGCGCCAGCAGCCAACAGTTCACAGGGGACTCCTACGAGCAGTACTTC
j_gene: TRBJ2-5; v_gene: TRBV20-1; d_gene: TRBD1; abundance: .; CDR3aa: CSADRGQETQYF; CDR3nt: TGCAGTGCAGACAGGGGTCAAGAGACCCAGTACTTC
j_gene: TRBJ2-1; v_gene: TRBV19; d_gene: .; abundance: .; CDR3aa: CASSPGNEQFF; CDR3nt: TGTGCCAGTAGCCCCGGCAATGAGCAGTTCTTC
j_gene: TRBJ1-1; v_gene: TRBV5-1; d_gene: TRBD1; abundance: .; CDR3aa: CASSAGTVNTEAFF; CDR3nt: TGCGCCAGCAGCGCCGGGACAGTAAACACTGAAGCTTTCTTT
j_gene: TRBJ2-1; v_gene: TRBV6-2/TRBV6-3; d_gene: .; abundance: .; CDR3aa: CASGTGINEQFF; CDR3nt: TGTGCCAGCGGTACAGGTATCAATGAGCAGTTCTTC